Listed below are T cell receptor beta chains from one sample, sequenced in a study of human T cells and chemical hapten exposure. MiXCR, applied by TCRdb to the RACE reads, yields one record per CDR3 protein. In the table there are more than 45,000 distinct CDR3 sequences, 9.5% to 15% of which are singletons. The sample in question was whole blood, obtained in connection with sensitization to the hapten diphenylcyclopropenone (DPC). The receptor set was obtained from a man aged 30 to 39 with alopecia areata. Some clones in this sample may be carry-over from other donors' samples. CDR3s include the opening cysteine and the closing phenylalanine or tryptophan. A D gene is named only where the DNA matches it firmly. Expanded clones are given a class, and other clones once, few, many or no size at all.

D	V	size	J	DNA	CDR3
TRBD1	TRBV28	-	TRBJ1-5	TGTGCCAGCAGGTCGGACAGGGAGGATCAGCCCCAGCATTTT	CASRSDREDQPQHF
-	TRBV29-1	many	TRBJ1-2	TGCAGCGTTTTCGGGCGCGGTGGCTACACCTTC	CSVFGRGGYTF
-	TRBV7-2	few	TRBJ2-5	TGTGCCAGCAGAACTGAACCCAGCACGGTTGGGACCCAGTACTTC	CASRTEPSTVGTQYF
-	TRBV11-2	many	TRBJ1-1	TGTGCCAGCAGCTTACAACAACAACCGAGGGGAACTGAAGCTTTCTTT	CASSLQQQPRGTEAFF
TRBD1	TRBV20-1	few	TRBJ1-6	TGCAGTGCTAGAGACACAGGGGGCAATTCACCCCTCCACTTT	CSARDTGGNSPLHF
-	TRBV12-2	few	TRBJ1-6	TGTGCAAGTCGCTTAGCGTTCGAGGGCAGGGAAGATTCACCCCTCCACTTT	CASRLAFEGREDSPLHF
TRBD1	TRBV7-6	many	TRBJ2-7	TGTGCCAGCAGCGGGCCCGGGACAGGGCCCTACGAGCAGTACTTC	CASSGPGTGPYEQYF
-	TRBV4-2	many	TRBJ2-2	TGTGCCAGCAGCCAAGCCGTAGGCGCCTGGGAGCTGTTTTTT	CASSQAVGAWELFF
TRBD2	TRBV18	few	TRBJ2-5	TGTGCCAGCTCACGTGAACCGGGACTAGCGGGGATTACCACCGAGACCCAGTACTTC	CASSREPGLAGITTETQYF
TRBD1	TRBV29-1	-	TRBJ1-2	TGCAGCGTTGATAAGGACAGGGCTGAAGGCTACACCTTC	CSVDKDRAEGYTF
TRBD2	TRBV7-3	many	TRBJ2-2	TGTGCCAGCAGAAATTGGACTAGCGGGTTTTACACCGGGGAGCTGTTTTTT	CASRNWTSGFYTGELFF
-	TRBV10-3	-	TRBJ2-5	TGTGCCATCAGTGAGTCGGGGAAGCAAGAGACCCAGTACTTC	CAISESGKQETQYF
TRBD2	TRBV7-2	-	TRBJ2-1	TGTGCCAGCAGCAGATCAGCCGGGGGGACCTACAATGAGCAGTTCTTC	CASSRSAGGTYNEQFF
-	TRBV15	-	TRBJ2-3	TGTGCCACCAGAGTACCCCCCGGCAGGGAGGCCACAGATACGCAGTATTTT	CATRVPPGREATDTQYF
-	TRBV7-2	few	TRBJ1-1	TGTGCCAGCAGCTTAGGACAGACAGTCAACACTGAAGCTTTCTTT	CASSLGQTVNTEAFF
TRBD1	TRBV24-1	many	TRBJ2-3	TGTGCCACCAGTGACCCGTCCGGGCGACAGGGTTTCCCAGATACGCAGTATTTT	CATSDPSGRQGFPDTQYF
-	TRBV2	few	TRBJ2-3	TGTGCCAGCAGTGAGTCGACTCGCACAGATACGCAGTATTTT	CASSESTRTDTQYF
-	TRBV12-3/TRBV12-4	many	TRBJ2-7	TGTGCCAGCAGCCTGGAGCAGGGAGGCGAGCAGTACTTC	CASSLEQGGEQYF
-	TRBV3-1	few	TRBJ1-5	TGTGCCAGCAGCCAAGGGGGAGTCAATCAGCCCCAGCATTTT	CASSQGGVNQPQHF
TRBD1	TRBV6-6	-	TRBJ1-5	TGTGCCAGCCAAACCAGGACAGGGTTCGGCAATCAGCCCCAGCATTTT	CASQTRTGFGNQPQHF
TRBD1	TRBV29-1	many	TRBJ1-1	TGCAGCGTTGTAGGGGGGAAGGGGGCCGATGAAGCTTTCTTT	CSVVGGKGADEAFF
-	TRBV5-1	few	TRBJ2-3	TGCGCCAGCATAAGGGGGGGTTCCACAGATACGCAGTATTTT	CASIRGGSTDTQYF
TRBD1	TRBV7-9	few	TRBJ1-2	TGTGCCAGCAGCCCGTCCGACAGGGGCGGCTACACCTTC	CASSPSDRGGYTF
-	TRBV15	many	TRBJ1-6	TGTGCCACCAGCAGAGATCTTCTGACGGAGGGTGATCGTAATTCACCCCTCCACTTT	CATSRDLLTEGDRNSPLHF
-	TRBV5-5	many	TRBJ2-5	TGTGCCAGCAGCTTCGATAGAGAGACCCAGTACTTC	CASSFDRETQYF
-	TRBV21-1	-	TRBJ2-1	TGTGCCAGCAGCCTAAAAAGACTTAGGGTAGTTCCAAGGAATGAGCAGTTCTTC	CASSLKRLRVVPRNEQFF
-	TRBV2	-	TRBJ1-3	TGTGCCAGCAGTGGGCAAAACACCATATATTTT	CASSGQNTIYF
-	TRBV20-1	-	TRBJ2-7	TGCAGTGCTGCCCTGTTCTACGAGCAGTACTTC	CSAALFYEQYF
TRBD1	TRBV7-6	many	TRBJ2-1	TGTGCCAGCAGCGTCCGGGACAGACTCTTCTACAATGAGCAGTTCTTC	CASSVRDRLFYNEQFF
-	TRBV4-1	few	TRBJ1-2	TGCGCCAGCAGCCAAGATATCCGGAAGTATGGCTACACCTTC	CASSQDIRKYGYTF
-	TRBV2	few	TRBJ1-3	TGTGCCAGCAGTATCCCGTCGACGGGAAACACCATATATTTT	CASSIPSTGNTIYF
-	TRBV11-1	-	TRBJ2-2	TGTGCCAGCAGCTTAGCGAGGGTCGGGGAGCTGTTTTTT	CASSLARVGELFF
-	TRBV18	-	TRBJ1-2	TGTGCCAGCTCACCACCGATGCCCACTTATGACTACACCTTC	CASSPPMPTYDYTF
-	TRBV29-1	many	TRBJ2-3	TGCAGCGTTCCCGGGACCCGGGGAGATACGCAGTATTTT	CSVPGTRGDTQYF
TRBD1	TRBV30	many	TRBJ1-2	TGTGCCTGGAGTGTATCGGACAGGGGGATAAACTATGGCTACACCTTC	CAWSVSDRGINYGYTF